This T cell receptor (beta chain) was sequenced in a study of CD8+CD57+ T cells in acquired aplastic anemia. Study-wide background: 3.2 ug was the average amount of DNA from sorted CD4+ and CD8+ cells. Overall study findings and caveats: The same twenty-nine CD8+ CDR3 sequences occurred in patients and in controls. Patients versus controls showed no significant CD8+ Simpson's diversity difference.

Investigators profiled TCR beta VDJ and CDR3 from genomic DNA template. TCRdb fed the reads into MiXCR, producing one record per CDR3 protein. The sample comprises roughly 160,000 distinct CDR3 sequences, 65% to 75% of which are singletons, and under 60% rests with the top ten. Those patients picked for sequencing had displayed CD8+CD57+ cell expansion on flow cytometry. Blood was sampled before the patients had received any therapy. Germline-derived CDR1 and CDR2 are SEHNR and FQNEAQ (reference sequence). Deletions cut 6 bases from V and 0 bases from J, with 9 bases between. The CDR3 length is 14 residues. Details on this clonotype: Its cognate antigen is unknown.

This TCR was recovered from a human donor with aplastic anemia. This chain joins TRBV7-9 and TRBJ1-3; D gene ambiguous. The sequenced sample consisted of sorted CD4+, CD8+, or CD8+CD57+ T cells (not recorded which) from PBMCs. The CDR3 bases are TGTGCCAGCAGGGCGGATACCTCTGGAAACACCATATATTTT. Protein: CASRADTSGNTIYF. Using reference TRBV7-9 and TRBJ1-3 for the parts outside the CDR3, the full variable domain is DTGVSQNPRHKITKRGQNVTFRCDPISEHNRLYWYRQTLGQGPEFLTYFQNEAQLEKSRLLSDRFSAERPKGSFSTLEIQRTEQGDSAMYLCASRADTSGNTIYFGEGSWLTVV.